The 22 T cell receptor beta chains below were found in one sample sequenced in a study of CXCR3-negative and CXCR3-positive naive CD8 T cells. No antigen is known for these receptors. UMI-labeled 5' RACE TRB cDNA libraries were prepared from the cells. TCRdb reanalyzed the 5' RACE reads and collapses them to one entry per CDR3 protein, without DNA. The sample has roughly 65,000 distinct CDR3 sequences. Study outcomes and limitations: Naive cells positive for CXCR3 carried more hydrophobic TRB CDR3s than CXCR3-negative ones.

Sequencing was carried out using naive CXCR3+ CD8+ T cells from blood. Subset noted: CD45RO-CCR7+CD27+CD95- naive CD8+ T cells expressing CXCR3 (TNR3+). The receptors were gathered from a human donor in good health. Some clones in this sample may be carry-over from other donors' samples.

J is TRBJ2-3 and V is TRBV7-2; TCRdb designates TRBD2, a call that cannot be tested without DNA. Germline values: CDR1 SGHTA, CDR2 FQGNSA. The CDR3 contains 19 residues. The CDR3 protein is CASSLLPGLDGGPTDTQYF.

This sequence joins TRBV15 and TRBJ1-4. Germline loops: CDR1 LNHNV, CDR2 YYDKDF (reference sequence). This CDR3 region has 16 residues. This CDR3 is CATSSRRALSEEKLFF.

This chain joins TRBV7-9 and TRBJ1-1. Germline assignment: CDR1 SEHNR and CDR2 FQNEAQ (reference sequence). CDR3 length: 11 amino acids. CDR3 amino acids: CASSLDNKAFF.

The chain links TRBV29-1 to TRBJ1-2. The germline gives CDR1 SQVTM, CDR2 ANQGSEA. There are 13 residues in the CDR3. Here the CDR3 reads CSVEVGGSYGYTF.

The chain's CDR3 is CASSPEERGGRDEQFF. The chain combines TRBV5-1 with TRBJ2-1; the D call of TRBD2 rests on TCRdb alone, since no DNA is present to check it. This CDR3 is 16 amino acids long. Germline values: CDR1 SGHRS, CDR2 YFSETQ.

The chain recombines TRBV4-3 with TRBJ2-7. There are 13 residues in the CDR3. Germline lookup yields CDR1 LGHNA and CDR2 YSLEER. CDR3 loop: CASSQYVAYEQYF.

The rearrangement joins TRBV20-1 to TRBJ2-1. Germline V gene sequence: CDR1 DFQATT, CDR2 SNEGSKA (reference sequence). The CDR3 spans 14 residues. CDR3 residues: CSARDGSSYNEQFF.

The chain joins TRBV10-3 to TRBJ2-2; TCRdb calls TRBD2, which cannot be checked without DNA. The CDR3 covers 17 residues. Germline-derived CDR1 and CDR2 are ENHRY and SYGVKD. The CDR3: CAISDFSEGRNTGELFF.

The gene calls are TRBV5-1 and TRBJ2-2. Germline V CDR1 and CDR2: SGHRS, YFSETQ. The CDR3 consists of 13 residues. The CDR3 reads CASKIAIAGELFF.

V and J are TRBV15 and TRBJ2-2. CDR1 is LNHNV, CDR2 YYDKDF, per germline (reference sequence). The CDR3 consists of 16 residues. The CDR3 protein is CATSRDRSSNTGELFF. Full variable domain (outside the CDR3, taken from reference TRBV15 and TRBJ2-2): DAMVIQNPRYQVTQFGKPVTLSCSQTLNHNVMYWYQQKSSQAPKLLFHYYDKDFNNEADTPDNFQSRRPNTSFCFLDIRSPGLGDTAMYLCATSRDRSSNTGELFFGEGSRLTVL.

The rearrangement uses TRBV29-1 and TRBJ2-2; no DNA is available, so the TRBD1 call from TCRdb remains unchecked. Germline-derived CDR1 and CDR2 are SQVTM and ANQGSEA. This CDR3 is built from 14 residues. CDR3: CSVEGGPNTGELFF.

V is TRBV29-1 and J is TRBJ1-1. CDR1 is SQVTM and CDR2 is ANQGSEA in the germline V gene. The CDR3 is 14 residues long. The CDR3 sequence is CSVEERGAGSEAFF.

The CDR3 loop reads CSAVATAETQYF. The chain links TRBV29-1 to TRBJ2-5; the D call of TRBD1 rests on TCRdb alone, since no DNA is present to check it. This CDR3 is 12 amino acids long. Germline V lookup: CDR1 SQVTM, CDR2 ANQGSEA.

The CDR3 loop reads CASSYLGGGKDTQYF. V gene TRBV6-5 combines with J gene TRBJ2-3; TCRdb's D call of TRBD2 is untestable without DNA. Germline CDR1 MNHEY, CDR2 SVGAGI. The CDR3 runs to 15 residues.

This rearrangement joins TRBV5-1 to TRBJ1-1; TCRdb calls TRBD1, which cannot be checked without DNA. CDR3 length: 15 amino acids. Germline V gene sequence: CDR1 SGHRS, CDR2 YFSETQ. CDR3 loop: CASSLGQGGGTEAFF.

CDR3 amino acids: CASSALAGEAYNEQFF. The rearrangement joins TRBV12-3 or TRBV12-4 to TRBJ2-1; TCRdb designates TRBD2, a call that cannot be tested without DNA. This CDR3 is 16 amino acids long.

The chain links TRBV7-3 to TRBJ2-7; TCRdb indicates TRBD1, and absent DNA this call remains unverified. The CDR3 consists of 15 residues. Germline CDR1 is SGHTA and CDR2 is FQGTGA. CDR3 residues: CASSSDRAPFYEQYF.

The chain uses TRBV29-1 and TRBJ1-5. Germline CDR1 and CDR2: SQVTM and ANQGSEA. The CDR3 is 13 amino acids. CDR3 sequence: CSVGGTHNQPQHF.

The chain combines TRBV5-1 with TRBJ2-7; with no DNA, the TCRdb D assignment of TRBD1 cannot be verified. CDR3 length equals 17 residues. Germline V CDR1 and CDR2: SGHRS, YFSETQ. Here the CDR3 reads CASSLLGTGGLSYEQYF.

The genes are TRBV6-5 and TRBJ2-3. The germline CDR1 and CDR2 sequences are MNHEY and SVGAGI. This CDR3 spans 14 amino acids. CDR3 amino acids: CASSPWGRADTQYF.

This rearrangement joins TRBV7-9 to TRBJ2-5; TCRdb lists TRBD1, though no DNA is available to test this call. The CDR3 sequence is 14 residues long. Germline lookup yields CDR1 SEHNR and CDR2 FQNEAQ (reference sequence). The CDR3 here is CASSSAGAGETQYF.

The rearrangement links TRBV7-2 to TRBJ2-5; TCRdb reports TRBD2, a call that lacks DNA to check it against. Germline V gene lookup returns CDR1 SGHTA and CDR2 FQGNSA. The CDR3 consists of 16 residues. The CDR3 is CASSLNPGPGQETQYF.